This TCR beta chain was captured by sequencing in a study of cytomegalovirus exposure and HLA in healthy donors. The PCR used 60 Vbeta and 13 Jbeta primers. Sequencing used immunoSEQ multiplex PCR; TCRdb keeps in-frame clones, though not all of them. Found here are some 200,000 clones, roughly four fifths of them singletons; the top ten hold about 0.22%. The specimen sequenced was PBMCs. This receptor was obtained from a girl between 2 and 10 years old in good health and CMV-seronegative.

The DNA of the CDR3 is TGCGCCAGCAGCCAAGAATTGGGACAGGGATACACAGATACGCAGTATTTT. It is translated as CASSQELGQGYTDTQYF. The V call is TRBV4-1, the J call TRBJ2-3; 9 bases align to TRBD1. In germline, CDR1 is MGHRA, CDR2 YSYEKL. The CDR3 totals 17 residues. V gave up 0 bases and J gave up 2 bases; unmatched junction bases: 6.